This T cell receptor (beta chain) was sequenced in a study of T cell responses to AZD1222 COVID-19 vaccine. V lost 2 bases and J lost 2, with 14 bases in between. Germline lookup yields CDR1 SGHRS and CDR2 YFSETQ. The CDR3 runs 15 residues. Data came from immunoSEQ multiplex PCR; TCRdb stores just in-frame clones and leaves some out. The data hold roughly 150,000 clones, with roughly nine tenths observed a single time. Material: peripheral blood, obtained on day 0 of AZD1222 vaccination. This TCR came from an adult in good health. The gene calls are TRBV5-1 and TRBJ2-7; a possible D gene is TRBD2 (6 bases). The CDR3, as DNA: TGCGCCAGCAGCTTTGTTGGGGGAGGAGCCTACGAGCAGTACTTC. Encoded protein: CASSFVGGGAYEQYF.